A selection of T cell receptor beta chains follows, all from one sample in a study of blood T cell repertoires in COVID-19. The data were produced by immunoSEQ multiplex PCR, yet TCRdb's version contains in-frame clones alone and is incomplete. Of about 59,000 clones listed, 70% to 75% were seen once; the top ten hold approximately 15%. Sequencing input: peripheral blood. The receptor set was obtained from a woman between 70 and 85 years old with acute or convalescent COVID-19. The CDR3 runs from the conserved cysteine through the conserved F or W. Each record gives: V gene, J gene, D gene, clone size, CDR3 protein, CDR3 DNA. A D gene is named only where the DNA matches it firmly. Expanded clones are given a class, and other clones once, few, many or no size at all.

TRBV24-1	TRBJ2-5	TRBD1	-	CATRGTGDQETQYF	TGTGCCACCAGGGGGACAGGGGACCAAGAGACCCAGTACTTC
TRBV18	TRBJ1-1	-	once	CASFMQGRVNTEAFF	TGTGCCAGCTTCATGCAGGGTAGGGTGAACACTGAAGCTTTCTTT
TRBV5-1	TRBJ2-3	TRBD2	-	CASSPELAGNTDTQYF	TGCGCCAGCAGCCCGGAGCTAGCGGGGAACACAGATACGCAGTATTTT
TRBV30	TRBJ2-2	TRBD1	few	CAGRGQANTGELFF	TGTGCCGGAAGGGGACAGGCGAACACCGGGGAGCTGTTTTTT
TRBV6-5	TRBJ1-3	-	-	CASSRRVSSGNTIYF	TGTGCCAGCTCGAGGCGTGTCAGCTCTGGAAACACCATATATTTT
TRBV3-1/TRBV3-2	TRBJ2-2	TRBD1	-	CASSPTGKRAGELFF	TGTGCCAGCAGCCCGACAGGGAAGAGAGCCGGGGAGCTGTTTTTT
TRBV10-3	TRBJ1-1	TRBD1	-	CAISGTATMGAFF	TGTGCCATCAGCGGGACAGCGACGATGGGAGCTTTCTTT
TRBV3-1/TRBV3-2	TRBJ1-6	-	-	CASSPTGKENSPLHF	TGTGCCAGCAGCCCTACAGGGAAGGAAAATTCACCCCTCCACTTT
TRBV6-1	TRBJ1-2	-	-	CASSEVSTVYGYTF	TGTGCCAGCAGTGAAGTTAGCACGGTCTATGGCTACACCTTC
TRBV27	TRBJ1-5	-	-	CASSPSVGQPQHF	TGTGCCAGCAGTCCCAGCGTAGGCCAGCCCCAGCATTTT
TRBV7-8	TRBJ2-3	TRBD2	-	CASSFAGGTYTQYF	TGTGCCAGCAGCTTTGCGGGGGGCACGTATACGCAGTATTTT
TRBV4-1	TRBJ1-6	-	-	CATRSAGNNSPLHF	TGCGCCACCCGGTCGGCGGGGAATAATTCACCCCTCCACTTT
TRBV6-6	TRBJ1-6	TRBD1	-	CASSLPGTGNSPLHF	TGTGCCAGCAGTCTTCCCGGGACAGGGAATTCACCCCTCCACTTT
TRBV5-6	TRBJ1-1	TRBD1	-	CASSLDWGQGDTEAFF	TGTGCCAGCAGCTTGGATTGGGGACAGGGCGACACTGAAGCTTTCTTT
TRBV7-8	TRBJ1-4	-	-	CASSPRAGSYNEKLFF	TGTGCCAGCAGCCCGCGGGCGGGGAGTTACAATGAAAAACTGTTTTTT
TRBV5-1	TRBJ2-5	-	-	CASSLEGGQETQYF	TGCGCCAGCAGCTTGGAAGGGGGCCAAGAGACCCAGTACTTC
TRBV5-3	TRBJ2-1	-	-	CARSSTGGRSSYNEQFF	TGTGCCAGAAGCTCAACCGGAGGGCGCAGCTCCTACAATGAGCAGTTCTTC
TRBV5-1	TRBJ1-6	-	-	CASSLGSSYNSPLHF	TGCGCCAGCAGCCTCGGGAGCTCCTATAATTCACCCCTCCACTTT
TRBV6-5	TRBJ2-5	-	-	CASRSLQETQYF	TGTGCCAGCAGGAGTCTCCAAGAGACCCAGTACTTC
TRBV7-9	TRBJ1-1	-	few	CASSWFGGTEAFF	TGTGCCAGCAGCTGGTTCGGGGGGACTGAAGCTTTCTTT
TRBV3-1/TRBV3-2	TRBJ1-1	-	-	CASSQGGGITEAFF	TGTGCCAGCAGCCAAGGTGGGGGGATCACTGAAGCTTTCTTT
TRBV5-6	TRBJ1-3	TRBD1	-	CASSLWDRQGNTIYF	TGTGCCAGCAGCTTGTGGGACAGACAAGGAAACACCATATATTTT
TRBV21-1	TRBJ2-4	-	-	CASIPDRRTKNIQYF	TGTGCCAGCATCCCAGACAGGAGGACCAAAAACATTCAGTACTTC
TRBV5-1	TRBJ2-1	TRBD1	-	CASSLGARDRVVGEQFF	TGCGCCAGCAGCTTGGGGGCGCGGGACAGGGTAGTAGGTGAGCAGTTCTTC
TRBV2	TRBJ1-3	TRBD1	-	CASSLRGNTIYF	TGTGCCAGCAGTCTCAGGGGGAACACCATATATTTT
TRBV7-2	TRBJ1-3	TRBD1	-	CASSSTGTLGWRRNTIYF	TGTGCCAGCAGCTCGACAGGGACCTTGGGTTGGCGTAGAAACACCATATATTTT
TRBV3-1/TRBV3-2	TRBJ1-2	-	-	CASSHYGGGNYGYTF	TGTGCCAGCAGCCATTACGGCGGTGGCAACTATGGCTACACCTTC
TRBV18	TRBJ1-2	TRBD1	-	CASSPTTGEYGYTF	TGTGCCAGCTCCCCTACGACAGGGGAATATGGCTACACCTTC
TRBV7-3	TRBJ1-1	TRBD1	-	CASSTRGRGTEAFF	TGTGCCAGCAGTACCAGGGGGCGCGGCACTGAAGCTTTCTTT
TRBV14	TRBJ1-4	TRBD1	large	CASSQRGIFRGPSEKLFF	TGTGCCAGCAGCCAAAGGGGAATTTTTAGGGGGCCCAGTGAAAAACTGTTTTTT
TRBV5-8	TRBJ2-5	TRBD1	-	CASSLGTGAQETQYF	TGTGCCAGCAGCTTGGGGACAGGGGCCCAAGAGACCCAGTACTTC
TRBV19	TRBJ1-1	-	few	CASSILSGAHTEAFF	TGTGCCAGTAGTATATTGTCAGGGGCACACACTGAAGCTTTCTTT
TRBV18	TRBJ2-2	TRBD1	few	CASSSRQGGTGELFF	TGTGCCAGCTCGTCCAGACAGGGGGGCACCGGGGAGCTGTTTTTT
TRBV6-5	TRBJ1-5	-	few	CASRAEINQPQHF	TGTGCCAGCAGGGCGGAGATCAATCAGCCCCAGCATTTT
TRBV6-6	TRBJ2-1	-	-	CASRSGQPYNEQFF	TGTGCCAGCAGATCCGGACAGCCCTACAATGAGCAGTTCTTC
TRBV7-9	TRBJ1-5	-	many	CASSLEVGANQPQHF	TGTGCCAGCAGCTTAGAAGTAGGGGCCAATCAGCCCCAGCATTTT
TRBV2	TRBJ1-1	-	-	CASRTRGDTEAFF	TGTGCCAGCCGTACTCGGGGGGACACTGAAGCTTTCTTT
TRBV27	TRBJ2-1	TRBD1	-	CASRSGQRHNEQFF	TGTGCCAGCAGGTCGGGACAGCGGCACAATGAGCAGTTCTTC
TRBV5-1	TRBJ2-3	-	-	CASRYGGLPLTDTQYF	TGCGCCAGCAGGTACGGGGGGCTCCCCCTCACAGATACGCAGTATTTT
TRBV7-8	TRBJ1-1	TRBD1	-	CASSPQTGVTEAFF	TGTGCCAGCAGCCCTCAGACAGGGGTCACTGAAGCTTTCTTT
TRBV7-3	TRBJ2-6	TRBD1	-	CASSSQGAGANVLTF	TGTGCCAGCAGCTCACAGGGGGCTGGGGCCAACGTCCTGACTTTC
TRBV2	TRBJ2-3	-	-	CASNVGQGMGTQYF	TGTGCCAGCAACGTGGGGCAGGGGATGGGTACGCAGTATTTT
TRBV30	TRBJ2-7	TRBD1	few	CAWRRGQFSYEQYF	TGTGCCTGGAGAAGGGGACAGTTCTCCTACGAGCAGTACTTC
TRBV7-8	TRBJ1-2	TRBD1	-	CASSLRPGTGSFFTGYTF	TGTGCCAGCAGCTTACGACCCGGGACAGGGTCGTTCTTTACTGGCTACACCTTC
TRBV10-1	TRBJ1-2	-	few	CASSPATGYGYTF	TGCGCCAGCAGCCCGGCGACGGGCTATGGCTACACCTTC
TRBV5-5	TRBJ1-1	TRBD1	once	CASSWLEGARTEAFF	TGTGCCAGCAGCTGGTTAGAGGGGGCGCGGACTGAAGCTTTCTTT
TRBV5-6	TRBJ1-5	TRBD1	-	CASSSISGTGDQPQHF	TGTGCCAGCAGCTCGATATCCGGGACAGGGGACCAGCCCCAGCATTTT
TRBV5-4	TRBJ1-1	TRBD1	few	CASSKKGQGKRAEAFF	TGTGCCAGCAGCAAGAAGGGACAGGGCAAGCGGGCTGAAGCTTTCTTT
TRBV5-1	TRBJ1-1	TRBD1	-	CASSFQGASRNTEAFF	TGCGCCAGCAGCTTCCAGGGGGCGTCTCGGAACACTGAAGCTTTCTTT
TRBV10-3	TRBJ1-1	TRBD1	-	CAISESNRGFEAFF	TGTGCCATCAGTGAGTCGAACAGGGGATTTGAAGCTTTCTTT
TRBV7-3	TRBJ1-2	-	few	CASSSPGGYGYTF	TGTGCCAGCAGCTCCCCGGGGGGCTATGGCTACACCTTC
TRBV10-1	TRBJ2-1	TRBD2	-	CASSGGRSGYNEQFF	TGCGCCAGCAGCGGCGGACGTAGCGGGTACAATGAGCAGTTCTTC
TRBV9	TRBJ1-6	TRBD1	-	CASSPGTGNSPLHF	TGTGCCAGCAGCCCCGGGACAGGGAATTCACCCCTCCACTTT
TRBV2	TRBJ1-5	-	-	CASSGLAGNQPQHF	TGTGCCAGCAGTGGATTAGCGGGCAATCAGCCCCAGCATTTT
TRBV5-5	TRBJ1-2	-	-	CASSSTWEGRYTF	TGTGCCAGCAGCTCAACGTGGGAGGGGAGATACACCTTC
TRBV16	TRBJ2-1	-	-	CASSQSGTLLNEQFF	TGTGCCAGCAGCCAATCCGGGACTCTCCTCAATGAGCAGTTCTTC
TRBV11-3	TRBJ2-2	TRBD2	-	CASSPATSGTGELFF	TGTGCCAGCAGCCCGGCGACTAGCGGGACCGGGGAGCTGTTTTTT
TRBV5-1	TRBJ2-3	TRBD1	-	CASSLGTGHGTDTQYF	TGCGCCAGCAGTCTAGGGACAGGGCACGGCACAGATACGCAGTATTTT
TRBV19	TRBJ1-2	-	-	CASSSRGYYGYTF	TGTGCCAGTTCGAGCCGGGGGTACTATGGCTACACCTTC
TRBV10-3	TRBJ2-3	TRBD1	-	CAVQTGGGTDTQYF	TGTGCCGTACAGACAGGGGGAGGTACAGATACGCAGTATTTT